This T cell receptor beta chain was obtained from a study of CD8 T cells in Susac syndrome. A quantity of about 0.45 to 1 ug RNA underwent reverse transcription using random hexamers. TCRdb called the immunoSEQ multiplex PCR reads again in MiXCR, with one record for every CDR3 protein. The sample yields about 120,000 distinct CDR3 sequences, nearly 96% seen once. Germline V lookup: CDR1 MNHEY, CDR2 SVGAGI. The V gene end was trimmed by 2 bases and the J gene end by 8 bases; junction bases not matched to a gene: 8. The CDR3 has 14 amino acids. The V and J genes are TRBV6-5 and TRBJ1-2; 7 bases fit TRBD1. Sequenced input: CD4+ T cells from PBMCs. The source is a human donor with Susac syndrome. The CDR3 DNA follows: TGTGCCAGCAGTTACACAGGGGCCCCCCGCGGCTACACCTTC. This codes for CASSYTGAPRGYTF.